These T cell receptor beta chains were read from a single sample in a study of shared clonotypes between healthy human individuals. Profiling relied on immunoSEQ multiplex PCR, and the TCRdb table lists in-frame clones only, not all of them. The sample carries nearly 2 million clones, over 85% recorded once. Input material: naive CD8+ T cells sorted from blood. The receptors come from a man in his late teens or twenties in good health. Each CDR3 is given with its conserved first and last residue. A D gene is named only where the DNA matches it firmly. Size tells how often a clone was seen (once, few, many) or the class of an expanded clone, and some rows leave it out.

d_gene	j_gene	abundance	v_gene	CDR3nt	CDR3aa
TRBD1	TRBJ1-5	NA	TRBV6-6	TGTGCCAGCACCAATCCAGGGGGCGGTCAGCCCCAGCATTTT	CASTNPGGGQPQHF
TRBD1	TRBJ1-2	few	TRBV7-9	TGTGCCAGCAGCCCGACAGGGTCCCCCTATGGCTACACCTTC	CASSPTGSPYGYTF
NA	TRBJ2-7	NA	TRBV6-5	TGTGCCAGCACCGGGGGATACGAGCAGTACTTC	CASTGGYEQYF
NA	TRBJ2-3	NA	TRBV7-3	TGTGCCAGCAGCTTAGGGCTCTCTGATACGCAGTATTTT	CASSLGLSDTQYF
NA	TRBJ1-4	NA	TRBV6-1	TGTGCCAGCAGTGAGGAGAGCCTTAATGAAAAACTGTTTTTT	CASSEESLNEKLFF
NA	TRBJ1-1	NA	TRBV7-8	TGTGCCAGCAGCCAGGGCCCTTATGAAGCTTTCTTT	CASSQGPYEAFF
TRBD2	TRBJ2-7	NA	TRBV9	TGTGCCAGCAGCCCGGGGGTAGCGGGCATCTACGAGCAGTACTTC	CASSPGVAGIYEQYF
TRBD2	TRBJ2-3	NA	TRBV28	TGTGCCAGCAGTTTGGGGTCGGGACTAGCGACAGATACGCAGTATTTT	CASSLGSGLATDTQYF
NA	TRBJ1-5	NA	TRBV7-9	TGTGCCAGCAGCGACCTTGATCAGCCCCAGCATTTT	CASSDLDQPQHF
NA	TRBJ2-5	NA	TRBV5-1	TGCGCCAGCAGCTTGGAGGGACACCTCCAAGAGACCCAGTACTTC	CASSLEGHLQETQYF